The following is a T cell receptor (beta chain) sequence with its context. The data were obtained in a study of CD8 T cells in ankylosing spondylitis. TCRdb reprocessed the 5' RACE reads with MiXCR, giving one entry per CDR3 protein. The data contain hundreds of thousands of distinct CDR3 sequences, more than 20% of them seen just once; the ten biggest clones take up 3% to 4%. The CDR3 contains 17 residues. Germline V gives CDR1 SEHNR, CDR2 FQNEAQ (reference sequence). V shed 3 bases and J shed 4 bases, with 18 bases lying between them. The sequence was collected from a female donor with ankylosing spondylitis or in good health (not recorded which). Sequencing was carried out using blood, either unsorted or a sorted T cell fraction (not recorded which). This chain links TRBV7-9 with TRBJ2-2, with a tentative D call TRBD2 (5 bases). This chain's CDR3 is CASSFSRAYRGTGELFF. CDR3 bases: TGTGCCAGCAGCTTCAGCCGCGCCTATCGGGGCACCGGGGAGCTGTTTTTT.